A single sample gave rise to the 20 T cell receptor beta chains below, sequenced in a study of blood T cells in healthy people across ages. A second 7 to 11 cycle PCR used barcoded and J-beta primers. MiXCR, applied by TCRdb to the 5' RACE reads, yields one record per CDR3 protein. The table lists 700,000 to 950,000 distinct CDR3 sequences, roughly 50% of them singletons, with approximately 23% in the top ten. The sequenced material came from blood. These receptors came from a man younger than 45 in good health.

This sequence joins TRBV10-3 and TRBJ2-1; TRBD1 or TRBD2 may be the D gene (5 bases each). The V end lost 6 bases, the J end lost 5 bases, and 11 bases lay between the germline ends. Per germline, CDR1 ENHRY and CDR2 SYGVKD. The CDR3 is made up of 13 amino acids. The DNA of the CDR3 is TGTGCCATCAGGGGGGACCCAGACAATGAGCAGTTCTTC. Translating it yields CAIRGDPDNEQFF.

The chain uses TRBV4-2 and TRBJ2-2; 14 bases line up with TRBD2. J was trimmed by 7 bases and V by 1 base; bases with no gene match: 2. There are 16 residues in the CDR3. CDR1 LGHNA and CDR2 YNFKEQ come from the germline V gene. The CDR3 nucleotides are TGTGCCAGCAGCCAAGGACTAGCGGGGGGGCACGGGGAGCTGTTTTTT. It yields the protein CASSQGLAGGHGELFF.

This clonotype was picked up many times. The chain carries TRBV20-1 and TRBJ2-5; the match to TRBD1 covers 10 bases. J lost 2 bases, V lost 6 bases, and 0 bases had no gene match. This CDR3 has 12 amino acids. CDR1 is DFQATT, CDR2 SNEGSKA, per germline (reference sequence). The DNA for the CDR3 is TGCAGTGCGGACAGGGGGCAAGAGACCCAGTACTTC. Its protein product is CSADRGQETQYF.

The rearrangement uses TRBV11-1 and TRBJ2-1; 9 nucleotides line up with TRBD2. CDR3 size: 16 residues. Looked up from germline, CDR1 is SGHAT and CDR2 is FQDESV (reference sequence). Unmatched junction bases numbered 13, after V lost 2 bases and J lost 11 bases. CDR3 sequence: CASSLPPLAGQNKQFF. As DNA, the CDR3 is TGTGCCAGCAGCTTACCCCCCCTAGCGGGACAAAATAAGCAGTTCTTC. The full variable domain, completed using reference TRBV11-1 and TRBJ2-1, is EAEVAQSPRYKITEKSQAVAFWCDPISGHATLYWYRQILGQGPELLVQFQDESVVDDSQLPKDRFSAERLKGVDSTLKIQPAELGDSAMYLCASSLPPLAGQNKQFFGPGTRLTVL.

This clonotype appeared a few times. The chain employs TRBV6-2 or TRBV6-3 and TRBJ2-7, with 7 bases matching TRBD2. The trim removed 7 bases at V and 4 bases at J, leaving 10 bases unmatched. The CDR3 contains 14 residues. Germline V gives CDR1 MNHEY, CDR2 SVGEGT. The CDR3 nucleotides are TGTGCCAGCAAACGGGGCCGGGAGGTATACGAGCAGTACTTC. Translation: CASKRGREVYEQYF.

This clonotype was counted between two and nine times. This rearrangement joins TRBV10-3 to TRBJ2-1; 8 bases align to TRBD2. This CDR3 has 16 residues. Germline V gives CDR1 ENHRY, CDR2 SYGVKD. After removal of 0 bases from V and 4 bases from J, the junction contained 5 bases not matched to a gene. The CDR3 bases are TGTGCCATCAGTGAGTCGATAGCGGGAATATACAATGAGCAGTTCTTC. Protein: CAISESIAGIYNEQFF.

This chain connects TRBV5-5 to TRBJ2-1, with a possible D match to TRBD1 (5 bases). The CDR3 has 15 amino acids. Germline CDR1 SGHKS, CDR2 YYEKEE (reference sequence). V was cut by 3 bases and J by 10 bases, with 20 bases left in between. The CDR3 loop reads CASSSRRGLPKEQFF. CDR3 bases: TGTGCCAGCAGCTCACGAAGGGGCCTACCGAAGGAGCAGTTCTTC.

The chain recombines TRBV9 with TRBJ2-1; the D is unclear. V gave up 4 bases and J gave up 6 bases, with 17 bases separating them. This CDR3 spans 15 amino acids. The germline V gene has CDR1 SGDLS and CDR2 YYNGEE. In DNA form, the CDR3 reads TGTGCCAGCAGCCAACGGGCCAAGGCTACCAATGAGCAGTTCTTC. Translating it yields CASSQRAKATNEQFF.

The chain carries TRBV25-1 and TRBJ2-3, with 9 nucleotides matching TRBD1. The CDR3 is 16 amino acids. Per germline, CDR1 MGHDK and CDR2 SYGVNS. V was clipped by 5 bases and J by 8 bases; unmatched bases: 14. CDR3: CASSKSPGQGQGTQYF. As DNA, the CDR3 is TGTGCCAGCAGTAAGAGCCCGGGACAGGGTCAAGGTACGCAGTATTTT.

This chain links TRBV25-1 with TRBJ2-1; the D gene is possibly TRBD1 (5 bases). Trimming removed 3 bases from V and 9 bases from J, with 15 bases in between. Germline V lookup: CDR1 MGHDK, CDR2 SYGVNS. The CDR3 has 14 amino acids. For the CDR3, the DNA is TGTGCCAGCAGTGATCAACCGGACACCCGTGAGCAGTTCTTC. Translation: CASSDQPDTREQFF.

The chain is built from TRBV6-2 or TRBV6-3 and TRBJ2-5; D call uncertain. Germline CDR1 and CDR2: MNHEY and SVGEGT. The CDR3 is made up of 13 amino acids. V lost 2 bases, J lost 11 bases, and 15 bases lay in between. CDR3 sequence (DNA): TGTGCCAGCAGTTACGGGGTCGATGGTGAGCAGTACTTC. Protein product: CASSYGVDGEQYF.

The chain is built from TRBV6-9 and TRBJ2-7, with no clear D. The CDR3 is 10 residues long. Germline loops: CDR1 MNHGY, CDR2 SVAAGI. V dropped 11 bases and J dropped 4 bases, with 9 bases sitting between them. CDR3 nucleotides: TGTGCCCGCAAACTATACGAGCAGTACTTC. This sequence encodes CARKLYEQYF.

The genes are TRBV25-1 and TRBJ2-1; a weak D match, TRBD1 (6 bases). The CDR3 covers 15 residues. The germline V gene has CDR1 MGHDK and CDR2 SYGVNS. The V gene lost 6 bases and the J gene lost 2 bases, with 14 bases spanning the gap. The CDR3 region has the DNA TGTGCCAGCAGGGGGGACAAAGCGACCTACAATGAGCAGTTCTTC. Translated, it gives CASRGDKATYNEQFF.

The chain has TRBV7-9 and TRBJ2-3; D is perhaps TRBD2 (6 bases). The CDR3 contains 15 residues. V lost 1 base and J 4 bases, leaving 12 bases between the germline ends. Germline lookup yields CDR1 SEHNR and CDR2 FQNEAQ (reference sequence). CDR3 loop: CASSLVWASADTQYF. The CDR3 nucleotides read TGTGCCAGCAGCTTAGTTTGGGCTAGCGCAGATACGCAGTATTTT.

Worth noting for this clonotype: Mismatch with germline at one junction end may stem from a read error. V is TRBV19 and J is TRBJ1-5, with 9 bases identical to TRBD1. From germline, CDR1 is LNHDA and CDR2 SQIVND (reference sequence). This CDR3 region has 17 residues. The CDR3 sequence: CVSSFGGTGYHNQPQHF. CDR3 nucleotide sequence: TGTGTCAGTAGTTTTGGAGGGACAGGGTATCACAATCAGCCCCAGCATTTT.

This chain connects TRBV2 to TRBJ1-6; tentatively, D is TRBD1 (5 bases). In germline, CDR1 is SNHLY, CDR2 FYNNEI. Trimming took 5 bases from V and 7 from J, leaving 12 bases between them. This CDR3 spans 14 amino acids. The CDR3 here is CASSSGTANSPLHF. CDR3 coding DNA: TGTGCCAGCAGTTCCGGGACGGCAAATTCACCCCTCCACTTT. The full variable domain, rest sourced from reference TRBV2 and TRBJ1-6, is EPEVTQTPSHQVTQMGQEVILRCVPISNHLYFYWYRQILGQKVEFLVSFYNNEISEKSEIFDDQFSVERPDGSNFTLKIRSTKLEDSAMYFCASSSGTANSPLHFGNGTRLTVT.

This chain links TRBV9 with TRBJ1-2; D remains ambiguous. Germline V gene lookup returns CDR1 SGDLS and CDR2 YYNGEE. This CDR3 comprises 15 residues. V gave up 0 bases and J gave up 8 bases, with 17 bases separating them. The CDR3 nucleotides are TGTGCCAGCAGCGTAGGGCCCCCCACCGACGGGGGCTACACCTTC. The encoded protein is CASSVGPPTDGGYTF.

CDR3 sequence (DNA): TGTGCCAGCAGCTCATCGGGGGGGGAATATGGCTACACCTTC. Translated, it gives CASSSSGGEYGYTF. The rearrangement links TRBV7-9 to TRBJ1-2; possibly TRBD1 for D (5 bases). Germline V gives CDR1 SEHNR, CDR2 FQNEAQ (reference sequence). The V gene lost 4 bases and the J gene lost 5 bases, with 14 bases spanning the gap. CDR3 length: 14 amino acids. Full variable domain (remainder filled in from reference TRBV7-9 and TRBJ1-2): DTGVSQNPRHKITKRGQNVTFRCDPISEHNRLYWYRQTLGQGPEFLTYFQNEAQLEKSRLLSDRFSAERPKGSFSTLEIQRTEQGDSAMYLCASSSSGGEYGYTFGSGTRLTVV.

The CDR3 protein is CASSQGETGAYEQYF. The CDR3 region has the DNA TGTGCCAGCAGCCAAGGCGAGACAGGGGCCTACGAGCAGTACTTC. This chain links TRBV6-2 or TRBV6-3 with TRBJ2-7, with 8 bases that match TRBD1. V trimming: 6 bases; J trimming: 2 bases; junction bases outside the gene matches: 9. CDR1 is MNHEY and CDR2 is SVGEGT in the germline V gene. CDR3 length equals 15 residues.

The chain recombines TRBV2 with TRBJ2-7, with D perhaps assigned TRBD1 or TRBD2 (5 bases each). V lost 6 bases, J lost 3 bases, and 24 bases lay in between. Germline lookup yields CDR1 SNHLY and CDR2 FYNNEI. CDR3 size: 17 residues. CDR3 bases: TGTGCCAGCAGCCTTCACCCCCACGGGACCGAATTCTACGAGCAGTACTTC. This codes for CASSLHPHGTEFYEQYF. Based on the CDR3 plus reference TRBV2 and TRBJ2-7, the full variable domain is EPEVTQTPSHQVTQMGQEVILRCVPISNHLYFYWYRQILGQKVEFLVSFYNNEISEKSEIFDDQFSVERPDGSNFTLKIRSTKLEDSAMYFCASSLHPHGTEFYEQYFGPGTRLTVT.